This TCR beta chain came from a study of Graves' ophthalmopathy and Graves' hyperthyroidism. Where ophthalmopathy was present, donors had moderate-to-severe activity, CAS ≥3, NOSPECS ≥4 and duration under 3 months. Other autoimmune diseases, uncontrolled infections, pregnancy or lactation ruled patients out of participation. Clinical symptoms and serum thyroxine were used for diagnosis; TRAb, thyroid ultrasound and orbital computed tomography were also relied on. Comment on this clonotype: The antigen is not known.

The sequenced template was RNA, covering the TCR beta CDR3 region. Second-round multiplex PCR followed a first-round RT-PCR using HTBI primers. TCRdb used MiXCR to reprocess the multiplex PCR reads, holding one entry per CDR3 protein. The data show hundreds of thousands of distinct CDR3 sequences, about an eighth seen once. Study observations and caveats: Sensitivity of 55% to 71% and specificity of 72.22% were achieved by the model that predicted ophthalmopathy progression.

The CDR3 loop spans 12 amino acids. Germline assignment: CDR1 SGDLS and CDR2 YYNGEE. The germline V and J ends were trimmed by 3 bases and 15 bases, with 13 bases remaining between them. Material for sequencing was blood. The rearrangement links TRBV9 to TRBJ1-6; maybe TRBD1 (5 bases). The receptor was derived from a woman aged 25 to 39 with Graves' ophthalmopathy. CDR3 residues: CASSGGTTSLHF. Here the CDR3 DNA reads TGTGCCAGCAGCGGCGGGACTACCAGCCTCCACTTT.